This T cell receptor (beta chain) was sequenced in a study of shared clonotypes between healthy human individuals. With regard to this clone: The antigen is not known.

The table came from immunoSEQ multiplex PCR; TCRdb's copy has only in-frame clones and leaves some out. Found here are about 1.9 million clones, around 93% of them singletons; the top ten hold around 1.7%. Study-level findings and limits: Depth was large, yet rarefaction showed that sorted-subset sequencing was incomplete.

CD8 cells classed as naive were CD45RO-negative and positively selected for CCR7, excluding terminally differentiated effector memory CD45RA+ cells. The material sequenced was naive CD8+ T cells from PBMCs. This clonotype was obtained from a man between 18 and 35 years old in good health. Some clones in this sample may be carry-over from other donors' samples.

DNA of the CDR3: TGTGCCAGCAGCCCCAGCGGGAGAGGCTACGAGCAGTACTTC. Its protein product is CASSPSGRGYEQYF. J is TRBJ2-7 and V is TRBV7-7, with 8 bases matching TRBD2. The V gene's germline CDR1 is SSHAT and CDR2 FNYEAQ (reference sequence). After removal of 5 bases from V and 3 bases from J, the junction contained 6 bases not matched to a gene. The CDR3 runs 14 residues.